This TCR beta chain was sequenced during a study of blood T cells in healthy people across ages. CDR3 length: 12 residues. Germline V lookup: CDR1 MDHEN, CDR2 SYDVKM. The V end was cut by 8 bases, the J end by 4 bases, with 9 bases between. The use of a sample-barcoded 5' primer and a J-beta primer mix characterized a second PCR of about 7 to 12 cycles. TCRdb recomputed calls from the 5' RACE reads with MiXCR, one row per CDR3 protein. The sample gives hundreds of thousands of distinct CDR3 sequences, approximately 50% of which show up once; around a third is in the top ten. The amount of total RNA extracted per sample was at least 5.5 micrograms.

This clonotype was obtained from a woman aged 55-70 years in good health. The sample taken for sequencing was blood. J is TRBJ2-1 and V is TRBV28; D is unresolved. CDR3 coding DNA: TGTGCCAGCCTCACCGTTTACAATGAGCAGTTCTTC. Translation gives CASLTVYNEQFF.